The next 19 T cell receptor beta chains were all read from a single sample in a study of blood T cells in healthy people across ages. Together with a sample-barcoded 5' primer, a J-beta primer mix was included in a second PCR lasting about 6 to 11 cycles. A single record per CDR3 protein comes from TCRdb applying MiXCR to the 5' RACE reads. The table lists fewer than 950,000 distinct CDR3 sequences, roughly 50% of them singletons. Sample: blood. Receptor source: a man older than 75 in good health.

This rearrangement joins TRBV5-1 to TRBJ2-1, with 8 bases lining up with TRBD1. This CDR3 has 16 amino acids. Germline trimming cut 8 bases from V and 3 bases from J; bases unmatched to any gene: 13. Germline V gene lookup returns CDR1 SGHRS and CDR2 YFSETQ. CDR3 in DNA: TGCGCCAGGCCAGGGCCGGGACAGGCAGACTACAATGAGCAGTTCTTC. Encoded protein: CARPGPGQADYNEQFF.

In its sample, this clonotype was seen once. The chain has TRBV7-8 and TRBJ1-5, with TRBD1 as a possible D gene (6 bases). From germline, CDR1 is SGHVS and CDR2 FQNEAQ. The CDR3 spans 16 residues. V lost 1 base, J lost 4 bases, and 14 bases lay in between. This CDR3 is CASSLGGQWLNQPQHF. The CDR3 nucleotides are TGTGCCAGCAGCTTAGGGGGGCAGTGGCTAAATCAGCCCCAGCATTTT.

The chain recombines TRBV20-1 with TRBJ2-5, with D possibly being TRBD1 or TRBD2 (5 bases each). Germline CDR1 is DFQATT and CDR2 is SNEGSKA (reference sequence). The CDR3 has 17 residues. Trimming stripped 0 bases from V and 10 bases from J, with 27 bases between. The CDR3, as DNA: TGCAGTGCTAGAGATCGGGACGCCCCGGGACCCCGGGGAGTCCAGTACTTC. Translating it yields CSARDRDAPGPRGVQYF.

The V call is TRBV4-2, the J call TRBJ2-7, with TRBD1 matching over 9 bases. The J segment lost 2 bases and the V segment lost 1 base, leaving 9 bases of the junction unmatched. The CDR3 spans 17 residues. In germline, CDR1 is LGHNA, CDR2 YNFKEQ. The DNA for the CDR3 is TGTGCCAGCAGCCAAGGCTCCTCGACAGGGGGTACCTACGAGCAGTACTTC. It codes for CASSQGSSTGGTYEQYF.

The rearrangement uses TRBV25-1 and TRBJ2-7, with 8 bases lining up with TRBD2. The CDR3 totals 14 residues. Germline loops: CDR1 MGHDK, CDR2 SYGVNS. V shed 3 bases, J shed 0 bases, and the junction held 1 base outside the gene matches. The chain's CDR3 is CASSDSGNSYEQYF. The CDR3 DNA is TGTGCCAGCAGTGATAGCGGGAACTCCTACGAGCAGTACTTC.

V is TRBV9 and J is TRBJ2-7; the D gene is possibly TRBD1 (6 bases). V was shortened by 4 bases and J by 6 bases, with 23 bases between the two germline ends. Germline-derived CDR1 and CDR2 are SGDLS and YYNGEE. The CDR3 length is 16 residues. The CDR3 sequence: CASSPQTGTRGSEQYF. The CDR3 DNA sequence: TGTGCCAGCAGCCCCCAGACCGGGACAAGGGGCTCCGAGCAGTACTTC.

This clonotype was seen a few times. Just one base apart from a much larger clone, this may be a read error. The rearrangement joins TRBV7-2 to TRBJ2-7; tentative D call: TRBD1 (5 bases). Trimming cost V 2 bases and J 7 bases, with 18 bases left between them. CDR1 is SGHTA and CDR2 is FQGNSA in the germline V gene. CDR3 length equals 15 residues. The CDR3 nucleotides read TGTGCCAGCAGCTTAAGGGGCCTCGGGCCCGGTGAGCAGTACTTC. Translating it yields CASSLRGLGPGEQYF. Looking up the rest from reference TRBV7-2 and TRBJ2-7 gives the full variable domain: GAGVSQSPSNKVTEKGKDVELRCDPISGHTALYWYRQSLGQGLEFLIYFQGNSAPDKSGLPSDRFSAERTGGSVSTLTIQRTQQEDSAVYLCASSLRGLGPGEQYFGPGTRLTVT.

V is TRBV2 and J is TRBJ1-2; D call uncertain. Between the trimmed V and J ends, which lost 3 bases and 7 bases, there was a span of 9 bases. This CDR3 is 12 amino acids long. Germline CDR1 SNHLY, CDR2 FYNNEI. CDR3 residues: CASSDHDAGYTF. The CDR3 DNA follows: TGTGCCAGCAGTGACCACGATGCTGGCTACACCTTC.

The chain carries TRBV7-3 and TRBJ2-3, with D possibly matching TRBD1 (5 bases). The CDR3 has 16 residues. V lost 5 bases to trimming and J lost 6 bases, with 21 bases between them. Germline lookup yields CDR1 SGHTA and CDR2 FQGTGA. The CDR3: CASSPESGQAGDTQYF. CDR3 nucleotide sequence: TGTGCCAGCAGCCCAGAGTCTGGACAAGCCGGGGATACGCAGTATTTT.

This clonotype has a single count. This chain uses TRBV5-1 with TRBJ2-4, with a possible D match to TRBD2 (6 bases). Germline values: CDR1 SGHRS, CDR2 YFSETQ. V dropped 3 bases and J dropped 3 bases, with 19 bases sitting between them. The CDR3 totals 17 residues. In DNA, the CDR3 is TGCGCCAGCAGCTCCGGTGACGGGGGAAGGGGCAAAAACATTCAGTACTTC. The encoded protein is CASSSGDGGRGKNIQYF.

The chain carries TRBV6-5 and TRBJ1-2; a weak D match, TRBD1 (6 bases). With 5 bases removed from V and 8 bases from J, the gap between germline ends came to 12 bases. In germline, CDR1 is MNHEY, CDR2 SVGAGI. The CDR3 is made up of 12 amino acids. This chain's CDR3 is CASSKGGGGYTF. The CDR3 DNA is TGTGCCAGCAGTAAGGGGGGTGGCGGCTACACCTTC.

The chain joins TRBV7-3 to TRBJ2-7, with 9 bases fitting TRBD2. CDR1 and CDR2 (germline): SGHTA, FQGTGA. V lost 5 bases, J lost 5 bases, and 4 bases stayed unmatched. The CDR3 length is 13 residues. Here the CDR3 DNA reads TGTGCCAGCAGCCTAGCGGGAAGGCACGAGCAGTACTTC. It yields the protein CASSLAGRHEQYF.

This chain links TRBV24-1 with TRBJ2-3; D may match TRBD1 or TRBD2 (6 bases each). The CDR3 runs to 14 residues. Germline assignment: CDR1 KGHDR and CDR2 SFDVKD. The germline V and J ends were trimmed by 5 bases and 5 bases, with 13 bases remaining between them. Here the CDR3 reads CATSVSGAGDTQYF. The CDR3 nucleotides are TGTGCCACCAGTGTTTCGGGGGCGGGAGATACGCAGTATTTT.

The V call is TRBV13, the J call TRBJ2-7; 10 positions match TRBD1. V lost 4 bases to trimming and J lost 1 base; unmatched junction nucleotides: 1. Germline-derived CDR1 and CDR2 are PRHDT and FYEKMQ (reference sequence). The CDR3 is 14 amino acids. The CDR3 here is CASSSDRGSYEQYF. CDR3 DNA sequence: TGTGCCAGCAGCTCGGACAGGGGGTCCTACGAGCAGTACTTC.

The CDR3 DNA reads TGTGCCAGCAGTTACTCGAGGGGGGCAGAGACCCAGTACTTC. Its translation: CASSYSRGAETQYF. The J gene is TRBJ2-5, the V gene TRBV6-5; D might be TRBD1 or TRBD2, each matching 6 bases. Germline assignment: CDR1 MNHEY and CDR2 SVGAGI. CDR3 length equals 14 residues. V was clipped by 0 bases and J by 4 bases, with 9 bases between them.

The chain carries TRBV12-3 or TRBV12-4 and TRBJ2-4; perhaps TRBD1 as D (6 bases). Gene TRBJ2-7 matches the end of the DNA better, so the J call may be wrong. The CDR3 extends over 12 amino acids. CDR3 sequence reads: CASRTDRAEQYF. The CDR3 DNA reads TGTGCCAGCAGAACGGACAGAGCCGAGCAGTACTTC.

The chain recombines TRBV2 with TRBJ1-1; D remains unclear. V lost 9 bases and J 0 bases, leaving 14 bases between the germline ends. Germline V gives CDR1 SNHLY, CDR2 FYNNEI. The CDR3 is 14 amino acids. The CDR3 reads CASPGGQVNTEAFF. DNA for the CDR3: TGTGCCAGTCCGGGTGGGCAGGTGAACACTGAAGCTTTCTTT.

The CDR3: CASSHGGGTEAFF. The CDR3 DNA follows: TGTGCCAGCAGCCATGGGGGAGGCACTGAAGCTTTCTTT. The chain combines TRBV3-1 with TRBJ1-1, with D possibly TRBD1 on 5 matching bases. This CDR3 region has 13 residues. Germline CDR1 is LGHDT and CDR2 is YNNKEL (reference sequence). Trimming took 3 bases from V and 4 from J, leaving 9 bases between them.

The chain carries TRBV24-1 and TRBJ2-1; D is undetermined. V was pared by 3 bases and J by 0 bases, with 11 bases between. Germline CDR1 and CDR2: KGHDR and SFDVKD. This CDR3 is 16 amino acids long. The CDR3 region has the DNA TGTGCCACCAGTGATCAAAGGGCTAGCTCCTACAATGAGCAGTTCTTC. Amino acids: CATSDQRASSYNEQFF.